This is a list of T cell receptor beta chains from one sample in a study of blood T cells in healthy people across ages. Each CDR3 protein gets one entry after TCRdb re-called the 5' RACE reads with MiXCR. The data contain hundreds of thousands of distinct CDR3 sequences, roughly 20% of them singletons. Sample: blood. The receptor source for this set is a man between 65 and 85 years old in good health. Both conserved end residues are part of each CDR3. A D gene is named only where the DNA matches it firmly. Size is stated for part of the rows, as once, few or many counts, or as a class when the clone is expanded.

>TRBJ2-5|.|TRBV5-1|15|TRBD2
TGCGCCAGCAGCCAACATCTAGCGGGAGAAGAGACCCAGTACTTC
CASSQHLAGEETQYF
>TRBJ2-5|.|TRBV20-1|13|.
TGCAGTGCCGCACTAAGCCTCCAAGAGACCCAGTACTTC
CSAALSLQETQYF
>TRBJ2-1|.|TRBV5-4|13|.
TGTGCCAGCAGCTCTTCCAGTGTGAATGAGCAGTTCTTC
CASSSSSVNEQFF
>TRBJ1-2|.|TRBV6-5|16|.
TGTGCCAGCAGTTCCCTCGGAAAGATACCTAACTATGGCTACACCTTC
CASSSLGKIPNYGYTF
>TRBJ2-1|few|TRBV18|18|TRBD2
TGTGCCAGCTCACCAAAGATAGCGGGAGGCCCTCCCTACAATGAGCAGTTCTTC
CASSPKIAGGPPYNEQFF
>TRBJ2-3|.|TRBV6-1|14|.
TGTGCCAGCAGTGATACGTATCGCACAGATACGCAGTATTTT
CASSDTYRTDTQYF
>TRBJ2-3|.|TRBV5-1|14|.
TGCGCCAGCAGACCAGGTTCATCGACAGATACGCAGTATTTT
CASRPGSSTDTQYF
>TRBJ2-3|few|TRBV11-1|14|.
TGTGCCAGCAGCTGGACTCCGGACAGCCGTACGCAGTATTTT
CASSWTPDSRTQYF
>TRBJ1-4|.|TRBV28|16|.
TGTGCCAGCAGTTTACCACTACGGGGTGGCGGTGAAAAACTGTTTTTT
CASSLPLRGGGEKLFF
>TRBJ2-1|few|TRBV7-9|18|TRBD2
TGTGCCAGCAGCTTAGGGACTAGCGGGAGTTGGGGTGACAATGAGCAGTTCTTC
CASSLGTSGSWGDNEQFF
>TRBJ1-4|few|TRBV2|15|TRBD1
TGTGCCAGCAGAGACCCGGGACAGGGCAAAGAAAAACTGTTTTTT
CASRDPGQGKEKLFF
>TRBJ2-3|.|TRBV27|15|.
TGTGCCAGCGGGAGGCAGGGGGACCCCTCAGATACGCAGTATTTT
CASGRQGDPSDTQYF